Listed below are T cell receptor beta chains from one sample, sequenced in a study of CD8+ T cells in alopecia areata. Libraries were prepared by immunoSEQ multiplex PCR; TCRdb keeps only in-frame clonotypes and omits some of them. The sample records 200,000 to 250,000 clones, about 68% being singletons. Sequenced material: CD4+ T cells sorted from blood, taken at week 0. The receptor source for this set is a human donor with alopecia areata. Both conserved end residues are part of each CDR3. The D gene is left open where the match is weak.

d_call	j_call	v_call	cdr3_aa
.	TRBJ1-1	TRBV7-2	CASSLDKTLEAFF
.	TRBJ2-7	TRBV11-2	CASSLVSQDSYEQYF
.	TRBJ2-2	TRBV7-9	CASSLLLRRGTSNTGELFF
.	TRBJ2-3	TRBV13	CASSFGQNADTQYF
.	TRBJ2-3	TRBV4-3	CASSRRLGDTDTQYF
.	TRBJ2-7	TRBV30	CAWSLPGGDSRYF
TRBD1	TRBJ2-3	TRBV15	CATSSLTWTGAGDTQYF
.	TRBJ2-1	TRBV5-6	CASSLVLGEQFF
.	TRBJ2-1	TRBV5-4	CASSGAGATYNEQFF
.	TRBJ1-6	TRBV7-2	CASSLLTAYNSPLHF
.	TRBJ2-4	TRBV5-1	CASSLEIAKNIQYF
.	TRBJ2-6	TRBV5-6	CASSLETSGANVLTF
.	TRBJ2-3	TRBV7-8	CASSTPAGGSTDTQYF
.	TRBJ2-7	TRBV5-6	CASSLSRLYEQYF
.	TRBJ1-6	TRBV30	CASKASSYNSPLHF
.	TRBJ2-1	TRBV29-1	CSVERQIFSLYNEQFF
.	TRBJ2-1	TRBV9	CASSVGVGSSYNEQFF
.	TRBJ2-5	TRBV7-2	CASRRGAGETQYF
TRBD1	TRBJ1-4	TRBV30	CAWSKGGRGEKLFF
TRBD2	TRBJ2-3	TRBV11-2	CASSLDASGFTDTQYF
TRBD1	TRBJ1-2	TRBV11-2	CASSQDRGGGYTF
.	TRBJ2-6	TRBV7-2	CASSYGFGANVLTF
TRBD1	TRBJ1-5	TRBV25-1	CASSPSDRVDNQPQHF
.	TRBJ2-7	TRBV11-2	CASSLGGGVYEQYF
.	TRBJ2-2	TRBV30	CAWSRVLNTGELFF
.	TRBJ1-2	TRBV30	CACPNSGYGYTF
.	TRBJ2-6	TRBV10-3	CAISKTGTGANVLTF
.	TRBJ2-1	TRBV5-1	CASSLETMGDEQFF
.	TRBJ2-7	TRBV6-5	CASSRDNEQYF
TRBD1	TRBJ1-5	TRBV4-2	CASSLDRNSNQPQHF
TRBD2	TRBJ2-4	TRBV23-1	CASSKLAGLAKNIQYF
.	TRBJ2-7	TRBV25-1	CASSDIYEQYF
.	TRBJ2-7	TRBV29-1	CSVATGGYEQYF
.	TRBJ1-1	TRBV30	CAWRANLVAEAFF
TRBD2	TRBJ2-1	TRBV30	CAWSRLARGNEQFF
.	TRBJ2-1	TRBV5-1	CASSLEPDYNEQFF
.	TRBJ2-1	TRBV10-3	CAISESQGTGQFF
.	TRBJ2-4	TRBV7-9	CASSFVDAKNIQYF
.	TRBJ2-5	TRBV7-9	CASGEGSQTQYF
.	TRBJ1-2	TRBV30	CAWSRQANYGYTF